The 10 T cell receptor beta chains presented below share a single source sample, sequenced in a study of OX40 agonist ivuxolimab in advanced cancers. Repertoires were generated with immunoSEQ multiplex PCR, while TCRdb's copy carries only in-frame clones and drops some. The sample gives 85,000 to 100,000 clones, about 90% of which show up once; roughly 4.9% is in the top ten. The source material was CD4+ or CD8+ T cells sorted from blood, sampled in a trial of the OX40 agonist ivuxolimab. These receptors were obtained from an adult with an advanced solid tumor such as melanoma, head and neck, liver or kidney cancer.

CDR3: CASSEVGPGQGADTQYF. The DNA for the CDR3 is TGTGCCAGCAGTGAAGTGGGGCCGGGACAGGGGGCAGATACGCAGTATTTT. V gene TRBV2 combines with J gene TRBJ2-3, with 11 bases matching TRBD1. Per germline, CDR1 SNHLY and CDR2 FYNNEI. The CDR3 length is 17 residues. V shed 1 base, J shed 4 bases, and the junction held 7 bases outside the gene matches.

This chain uses TRBV19 with TRBJ2-1, with D perhaps matching TRBD1 (5 bases). Trimming stripped 5 bases from V and 0 bases from J, with 11 bases between. From germline, CDR1 is LNHDA and CDR2 SQIVND (reference sequence). CDR3 size: 15 residues. Written as DNA, the CDR3 is TGTGCCAGTAGTGCAGGGCGCTCCTCCTACAATGAGCAGTTCTTC. Amino acids: CASSAGRSSYNEQFF. Using reference TRBV19 and TRBJ2-1 for the parts outside the CDR3, the full variable domain is DGGITQSPKYLFRKEGQNVTLSCEQNLNHDAMYWYRQDPGQGLRLIYYSQIVNDFQKGDIAEGYSVSREKKESFPLTVTSAQKNPTAFYLCASSAGRSSYNEQFFGPGTRLTVL.

The chain is built from TRBV7-3 and TRBJ1-2; D remains unclear. Germline V lookup: CDR1 SGHTA, CDR2 FQGTGA. V gave up 5 bases and J gave up 8 bases, with 18 bases separating them. This CDR3 contains 14 residues. CDR3 nucleotide sequence: TGTGCCAGCAGCCCACTAAGACTACGGCGGGGCTACACCTTC. It is translated as CASSPLRLRRGYTF.

This clone has only a few counts. The chain employs TRBV9 and TRBJ2-1, with 10 bases matching TRBD1. Germline assignment: CDR1 SGDLS and CDR2 YYNGEE. V lost 4 bases to trimming and J lost 7 bases; unmatched junction nucleotides: 8. This CDR3 is built from 15 residues. The CDR3 DNA sequence: TGTGCCAGCAGCCTAAGACAGGGGGCTGGTAATGAGCAGTTCTTC. It is translated as CASSLRQGAGNEQFF.

V and J are TRBV6-1 and TRBJ2-1; TRBD2 matches at 11 bases. The CDR3 is 15 amino acids. The germline gives CDR1 MNHNS, CDR2 SASEGT. Losses at the gene ends were 11 bases for V and 3 bases for J; bases not matched to a gene: 9. The CDR3 nucleotides are TGTGCCGGCGCCCTTAGCGGGAGGGTCTACAATGAGCAGTTCTTC. As protein: CAGALSGRVYNEQFF.

V gene TRBV6-5 combines with J gene TRBJ1-1; no definite D call. The CDR3 is made up of 15 amino acids. The germline gives CDR1 MNHEY, CDR2 SVGAGI. Deletions cut 5 bases from V and 0 bases from J, with 13 bases between. The CDR3 region is CASSPRGGVNTEAFF. The CDR3 DNA sequence: TGTGCCAGCAGTCCCCGAGGTGGGGTGAACACTGAAGCTTTCTTT.

This sequence joins TRBV5-1 and TRBJ1-1; D is possibly TRBD1 (5 bases). The CDR3 consists of 14 residues. Between the trimmed V and J ends, which lost 4 bases and 1 base, there was a span of 11 bases. CDR1 SGHRS and CDR2 YFSETQ come from the germline V gene. CDR3 sequence reads: CASSLTGENTEAFF. In DNA form, the CDR3 reads TGCGCCAGCAGCCTTACAGGAGAGAACACTGAAGCTTTCTTT.

The V call is TRBV7-6, the J call TRBJ1-2; D is uncertain. CDR1 SGHVS and CDR2 FNYEAQ come from the germline V gene. Between the trimmed V and J ends, which lost 5 bases and 4 bases, there was a span of 11 bases. This CDR3 is built from 13 residues. The CDR3 DNA reads TGTGCCAGCAGCCGCCAGGTTCGCTATGGCTACACCTTC. Its translation is CASSRQVRYGYTF.

This chain joins TRBV4-2 and TRBJ1-1; D unclear. Trimming left V 2 bases short and J 0 bases short, with 10 bases between. This CDR3 comprises 15 residues. Germline V gene sequence: CDR1 LGHNA, CDR2 YNFKEQ. CDR3 bases: TGTGCCAGCAGCCAATCTCTCGGGCTGAACACTGAAGCTTTCTTT. Its translation: CASSQSLGLNTEAFF.

This chain joins TRBV19 and TRBJ1-2; a possible D gene is TRBD1 (5 bases). This CDR3 has 16 amino acids. Trimming shortened V by 5 bases and J by 3 bases, and 19 bases separated the two germline ends. CDR1 and CDR2 from the germline V gene are LNHDA and SQIVND (reference sequence). The CDR3 DNA reads as TGTGCCAGTAGTCTCGACTTCGCAGGGCCCTACTATGGCTACACCTTC. This encodes CASSLDFAGPYYGYTF.